These 14 T cell receptor beta chains originate from one sample sequenced in a study of cytomegalovirus exposure and HLA in healthy donors. Both 60 Vbeta primers and 13 Jbeta primers went into the PCR. Using immunoSEQ multiplex PCR, the repertoire was profiled, and TCRdb retains in-frame clones only, with some absent. The sample consists of tens of thousands of clones, more than 55% of them appearing once. Source material: PBMCs. The source is a young woman in good health and CMV-seropositive.

This clone was found a few times. The chain uses TRBV5-6 and TRBJ2-3; TRBD2 might be the D (6 bases). Trimming removed 0 bases from V and 6 bases from J, with 17 bases in between. CDR3 length: 16 residues. CDR1 and CDR2 from the germline V gene are SGHDT and YYEEEE. The CDR3 protein is CASSLALGGAKDTQYF. The CDR3 nucleotides read TGTGCCAGCAGCTTGGCCCTCGGCGGGGCCAAGGATACGCAGTATTTT.

The V gene is TRBV28, the J gene TRBJ2-1; 8 nucleotides agree with TRBD1. After removal of 6 bases from V and 2 bases from J, the junction contained 6 bases not matched to a gene. The germline CDR1 and CDR2 sequences are MDHEN and SYDVKM. This CDR3 comprises 15 residues. CDR3 in amino acids: CASRDGTGTYNEQFF. The CDR3 DNA reads as TGTGCCAGCAGAGACGGGACAGGAACCTACAATGAGCAGTTCTTC. The complete variable domain, with remaining parts taken from reference TRBV28 and TRBJ2-1, reads DVKVTQSSRYLVKRTGEKVFLECVQDMDHENMFWYRQDPGLGLRLIYFSYDVKMKEKGDIPEGYSVSREKKERFSLILESASTNQTSMYLCASRDGTGTYNEQFFGPGTRLTVL.

The chain uses TRBV27 and TRBJ2-5; 7 bases match TRBD1. From germline, CDR1 is MNHEY and CDR2 SMNVEV (reference sequence). Trimming cost V 6 bases and J 3 bases; bases outside gene matches: 4. This CDR3 has 13 residues. The chain's CDR3 is CASRRDSEETQYF. The CDR3 DNA reads as TGTGCCAGCAGAAGGGACAGCGAAGAGACCCAGTACTTC.

This clone has more than one count but fewer than ten. The chain employs TRBV30 and TRBJ2-3; 11 bases match TRBD1. This CDR3 has 12 amino acids. The trim removed 8 bases at V and 4 bases at J, leaving 2 bases unmatched. Germline V gives CDR1 GTSNPN, CDR2 SVGIG (reference sequence). The CDR3 DNA follows: TGTGCCCGGGACAGGGGGGCAGATACGCAGTATTTT. It codes for CARDRGADTQYF.

The chain is built from TRBV10-1 and TRBJ1-2; D uncertain. Germline assignment: CDR1 WNHNN and CDR2 SYGVQD (reference sequence). V was shortened by 4 bases and J by 6 bases, with 12 bases between the two germline ends. There are 13 residues in the CDR3. CDR3 loop: CASSGRAADGYTF. The CDR3 DNA follows: TGCGCCAGCAGTGGGAGGGCGGCCGATGGCTACACCTTC.

This clone has more than one count but fewer than ten. The chain couples TRBV5-1 to TRBJ1-1; the D is unclear. The CDR3 consists of 15 residues. Germline V gene lookup returns CDR1 SGHRS and CDR2 YFSETQ. Trimming cost V 5 bases and J 1 base, with 15 bases left between them. The CDR3 loop is CASSKSDTGNTEAFF. DNA for the CDR3: TGCGCCAGCAGTAAGTCAGACACCGGGAACACTGAAGCTTTCTTT.

The chain is built from TRBV10-1 and TRBJ2-3, with D tentatively TRBD2 (7 bases). Germline lookup yields CDR1 WNHNN and CDR2 SYGVQD (reference sequence). The V gene lost 3 bases and the J gene lost 2 bases, with 15 bases spanning the gap. The CDR3 runs 16 residues. Here the CDR3 DNA reads TGCGCCAGCAGTGACTCTTGGGGGGGCTACACAGATACGCAGTATTTT. Translated, it gives CASSDSWGGYTDTQYF.

The chain couples TRBV7-2 to TRBJ2-1; D is perhaps TRBD2 (6 bases). CDR1 is SGHTA, CDR2 FQGNSA, per germline. V was clipped by 4 bases and J by 7 bases, with 20 bases between them. The CDR3 length is 16 residues. This CDR3 reads CASSSAGLPAENEQFF. CDR3 nucleotide sequence: TGTGCCAGCAGCTCTGCCGGACTACCGGCAGAAAATGAGCAGTTCTTC.

The V gene is TRBV21-1, the J gene TRBJ1-1; the table's D call TRBD1 went unverified against the DNA. TRBV21-1 is reported as a pseudogene. The CDR3 sequence is 15 residues long. CDR3 sequence reads: CASTYAVGTNTEAFF. DNA of the CDR3: TGTGCCAGCACCTATGCGGTCGGGACAAACACTGAAGCTTTCTTT.

This clone was seen more than once but under ten times. The J gene is TRBJ2-1, the V gene TRBV19, with 10 bases lining up with TRBD1. The CDR3 has 13 residues. Germline CDR1 LNHDA, CDR2 SQIVND (reference sequence). The ends lost 6 bases at V and 8 bases at J; junction bases unmatched: 4. CDR3 sequence: CASSLDRGDEQFF. The CDR3 DNA follows: TGTGCCAGTAGCCTGGACAGGGGGGATGAGCAGTTCTTC. The full variable domain, completed using reference TRBV19 and TRBJ2-1, is DGGITQSPKYLFRKEGQNVTLSCEQNLNHDAMYWYRQDPGQGLRLIYYSQIVNDFQKGDIAEGYSVSREKKESFPLTVTSAQKNPTAFYLCASSLDRGDEQFFGPGTRLTVL.

The chain joins TRBV19 to TRBJ2-5; possible D gene TRBD2, 6 bases. The end of the DNA aligns better with TRBJ2-7, so the J call may be wrong. The CDR3 has 15 amino acids. Germline V gene lookup returns CDR1 LNHDA and CDR2 SQIVND (reference sequence). CDR3 sequence reads: CASQNGGGSPYEQYF. CDR3 sequence (DNA): TGTGCCAGCCAAAATGGGGGAGGCAGTCCCTACGAGCAGTACTTC.

The chain couples TRBV7-3 to TRBJ2-5, with D possibly matching TRBD1 (8 bases). Trimming shortened V by 5 bases and J by 0 bases, and 16 bases separated the two germline ends. Germline V gives CDR1 SGHTA, CDR2 FQGTGA. The CDR3 loop spans 16 amino acids. This chain's CDR3 is CASSATGGGYQETQYF. The DNA of the CDR3 is TGTGCCAGCAGCGCAACAGGGGGAGGGTACCAAGAGACCCAGTACTTC.

The genes are TRBV10-2 and TRBJ2-1; possibly TRBD2 for D (5 bases). The CDR3 loop spans 16 amino acids. CDR1 is WSHSY and CDR2 is SAAADI in the germline V gene. V lost 4 bases and J lost 1, with 14 bases in between. CDR3 sequence: CASSVSAGLSYNEQFF. CDR3 bases: TGCGCCAGCAGTGTGTCGGCCGGACTTTCCTACAATGAGCAGTTCTTC.

The rearrangement uses TRBV15 and TRBJ2-1; possibly TRBD2 for D (5 bases). V was trimmed by 8 bases and J by 8 bases, leaving 13 bases between them. Germline loops: CDR1 LNHNV, CDR2 YYDKDF (reference sequence). The CDR3 has 12 residues. CDR3 sequence (DNA): TGTGCCACCCAGCACGCGGGCGATGAGCAGTTCTTC. Protein: CATQHAGDEQFF. The full variable domain, with the rest looked up from reference TRBV15 and TRBJ2-1, is DAMVIQNPRYQVTQFGKPVTLSCSQTLNHNVMYWYQQKSSQAPKLLFHYYDKDFNNEADTPDNFQSRRPNTSFCFLDIRSPGLGDTAMYLCATQHAGDEQFFGPGTRLTVL.